These 26 T cell receptor beta chains came from one sample sequenced in a study of tumor T cells in aggressive B-cell lymphoma. The data were produced by immunoSEQ multiplex PCR, yet TCRdb's version contains in-frame clones alone and is incomplete. Of about 11,000 clones in the sample, about nine tenths were seen once. Material for sequencing was tumor tissue. The receptors here all came from an adult with diffuse large B cell lymphoma.

The chain is built from TRBV19 and TRBJ2-7; 10 bases fit TRBD1. Germline CDR1 LNHDA, CDR2 SQIVND (reference sequence). This CDR3 contains 14 residues. V gave up 6 bases and J gave up 4 bases; unmatched junction bases: 6. CDR3 sequence (DNA): TGTGCCAGTAGCCTGGACAGGGGGAAATACGAGCAGTACTTC. It encodes CASSLDRGKYEQYF.

This chain joins TRBV7-9 and TRBJ2-5, with 7 bases aligning to TRBD2. Per germline, CDR1 SEHNR and CDR2 FQNEAQ (reference sequence). The CDR3 consists of 15 residues. Trimming removed 5 bases from V and 7 bases from J; junction bases left unmatched: 13. The CDR3 nucleotides are TGTGCCAGCAGCGCACGGGGGGTTCAAAGTGGGACCCAGTACTTC. Translated, it gives CASSARGVQSGTQYF.

This clone has only a few counts. V is TRBV14 and J is TRBJ2-3; maybe TRBD2 (6 bases). Trimming stripped 2 bases from V and 6 bases from J, with 6 bases between. This CDR3 region has 12 residues. Germline assignment: CDR1 SGHDN and CDR2 FVKESK. The CDR3 protein is CASSQSGDTQYF. CDR3 DNA sequence: TGTGCCAGCAGCCAAAGCGGGGATACGCAGTATTTT.

The genes are TRBV10-3 and TRBJ1-6, with 7 bases matching TRBD1. V was pared by 6 bases and J by 3 bases, with 11 bases of the junction left unmatched. The CDR3 length is 17 residues. Germline V lookup: CDR1 ENHRY, CDR2 SYGVKD. CDR3 residues: CAIRDPGQRSYNSPLHF. The CDR3, as DNA: TGTGCCATCAGAGATCCGGGACAGCGAAGCTATAATTCACCCCTCCACTTT.

The V gene is TRBV6-7, the J gene TRBJ2-7; tentative D call: TRBD1 (6 bases). Being an ORF, TRBV6-7 has a function that is uncertain. The CDR3 runs 15 residues. Trimming cost V 6 bases and J 2 bases, with 17 bases left between them. The CDR3 here is CASSPPLQGTYEQYF. CDR3 bases: TGTGCCAGCAGCCCCCCCCTACAGGGCACCTACGAGCAGTACTTC.

In its sample, this clone was seen a few times. CDR3 coding DNA: TGCGCCAGCAGCTTGTACAGCTTACAAGAGACCCAGTACTTC. Its translation is CASSLYSLQETQYF. J is TRBJ2-5 and V is TRBV5-1; no clear D gene. Looked up from germline, CDR1 is SGHRS and CDR2 is YFSETQ. V lost 1 base to trimming and J lost 2 bases, with 9 bases between them. The CDR3 extends over 14 amino acids.

The chain is built from TRBV19 and TRBJ2-1, with D perhaps TRBD1 (5 bases). This CDR3 is built from 16 residues. Per germline, CDR1 LNHDA and CDR2 SQIVND (reference sequence). Deletions cut 3 bases from V and 3 bases from J, with 15 bases between. The CDR3 nucleotides read TGTGCCAGTAGTATTGGGGCAGGGCCAATCTACAATGAGCAGTTCTTC. It is translated as CASSIGAGPIYNEQFF.

The genes are TRBV11-1 and TRBJ2-7; TRBD2 is a possible D gene (5 bases). The CDR3 runs 15 residues. The germline V gene encodes CDR1 SGHAT and CDR2 FQDESV (reference sequence). Trimming cost V 5 bases and J 4 bases, with 18 bases left between them. The chain's CDR3 is CASSPSYLYAYEQYF. Written as DNA, the CDR3 is TGTGCCAGCAGCCCTAGCTACCTGTATGCTTACGAGCAGTACTTC.

The chain combines TRBV5-1 with TRBJ2-1; TRBD2 aligns across 15 bases. V was clipped by 7 bases and J by 7 bases; unmatched bases: 9. Germline CDR1 SGHRS, CDR2 YFSETQ. This CDR3 comprises 16 residues. The CDR3 here is CASGLAGGPSRNEQFF. The CDR3, as DNA: TGCGCCAGCGGACTAGCGGGAGGGCCCTCTAGGAATGAGCAGTTCTTC.

The chain uses TRBV5-1 and TRBJ2-1, with 8 nucleotides matching TRBD1. J was trimmed by 8 bases and V by 5 bases; bases with no gene match: 15. CDR3 size: 16 residues. Germline V lookup: CDR1 SGHRS, CDR2 YFSETQ. The CDR3 nucleotides read TGCGCCAGCAGGACGATCGGACAGGGTAGACATCATGAGCAGTTCTTC. Amino acids: CASRTIGQGRHHEQFF.

The CDR3 bases are TGTGCCAGTAGTATTCTGGGGCGGAACACCGGGGAGCTGTTTTTT. Translating it yields CASSILGRNTGELFF. This chain joins TRBV19 and TRBJ2-2; a possible D gene is TRBD1 (5 bases). V lost 3 bases and J 1 base, leaving 9 bases between the germline ends. CDR3 length: 15 residues. Germline CDR1 reads LNHDA; CDR2 reads SQIVND (reference sequence).

This clone was counted a single time. The chain joins TRBV20-1 to TRBJ1-3; D is uncertain. With 8 bases removed from V and 6 bases from J, the gap between germline ends came to 11 bases. This CDR3 comprises 11 residues. From germline, CDR1 is DFQATT and CDR2 SNEGSKA (reference sequence). The CDR3 loop reads CSTGSLNTIYF. The CDR3 region has the DNA TGCAGTACGGGATCCTTAAACACCATATATTTT.

The chain uses TRBV11-2 and TRBJ2-5; 7 nucleotides align to TRBD2. Germline values: CDR1 SGHAT, CDR2 FQNNGV. The CDR3 consists of 13 residues. The V segment lost 4 bases and the J segment 4 bases; nucleotides outside the gene matches: 3. The CDR3 spells CASSSSGGETQYF. DNA of the CDR3: TGTGCCAGCAGCTCCTCGGGAGGAGAGACCCAGTACTTC.

The chain recombines TRBV30 with TRBJ2-5; no clear D. The assigned J gene may be wrong: the sequence end matches TRBJ2-7 better. CDR3 length: 13 residues. Germline V gene sequence: CDR1 GTSNPN, CDR2 SVGIG (reference sequence). This CDR3 reads CALASVDSYEQYF. CDR3 DNA: TGTGCCTTGGCCAGCGTGGACTCCTACGAGCAGTACTTC.

As regards this clone: The CDR3 ends on some other residue instead of the conserved phenylalanine or tryptophan, so this is likely a read error. This rearrangement joins TRBV19 to TRBJ1-2, with 8 bases identical to TRBD1. V dropped 6 bases and J dropped 4; count of bases not matched to a gene: 4. The germline V gene encodes CDR1 LNHDA and CDR2 SQIVND (reference sequence). The CDR3 totals 13 residues. The CDR3 is CASREDRAYGYTL. CDR3 coding DNA: TGTGCCAGTAGGGAGGACAGGGCCTATGGCTACACCCTC.

This rearrangement joins TRBV5-1 to TRBJ2-1; D gene uncertain. Germline assignment: CDR1 SGHRS and CDR2 YFSETQ. The CDR3 extends over 15 amino acids. V lost 0 bases and J lost 2, with 9 bases in between. The CDR3 bases are TGCGCCAGCAGCTTGGGCGGCGGAACCTACAATGAGCAGTTCTTC. It codes for CASSLGGGTYNEQFF. The full variable domain, completed using reference TRBV5-1 and TRBJ2-1, is KAGVTQTPRYLIKTRGQQVTLSCSPISGHRSVSWYQQTPGQGLQFLFEYFSETQRNKGNFPGRFSGRQFSNSRSEMNVSTLELGDSALYLCASSLGGGTYNEQFFGPGTRLTVL.

V and J are TRBV20-1 and TRBJ2-3; 8 bases are shared with TRBD2. J was trimmed by 6 bases and V by 6 bases; bases with no gene match: 2. Per germline, CDR1 DFQATT and CDR2 SNEGSKA (reference sequence). This CDR3 region has 11 residues. The CDR3 loop is CSAPGGDTQYF. CDR3 DNA: TGCAGTGCCCCGGGGGGGGATACGCAGTATTTT.

The CDR3 sequence: CASSVRGQGENIQYF. The CDR3 nucleotides read TGTGCCAGCAGCGTTAGGGGACAGGGTGAAAACATTCAGTACTTC. The chain has TRBV9 and TRBJ2-4, with 9 bases aligning to TRBD1. V was pared by 2 bases and J by 5 bases, with 5 bases of the junction left unmatched. Per germline, CDR1 SGDLS and CDR2 YYNGEE. This CDR3 is built from 15 residues.

The V gene is TRBV7-3, the J gene TRBJ2-2, with D unresolved. CDR3 length equals 13 residues. Germline assignment: CDR1 SGHTA and CDR2 FQGTGA. Trimming took off 3 bases at V and 3 bases at J, with 5 bases between the two ends. The CDR3 protein is CASSLSYTGELFF. The CDR3 DNA follows: TGTGCCAGCAGCTTGAGTTACACCGGGGAGCTGTTTTTT.

V usage is TRBV7-2 and J usage is TRBJ1-4; 9 positions match TRBD1. Trimming at V came to 4 bases and at J to 7 bases, leaving 7 bases not matched to a gene. This CDR3 comprises 15 residues. CDR1 and CDR2 from the germline V gene are SGHTA and FQGNSA. CDR3 sequence reads: CASSSGTGSTEKLFF. The CDR3 DNA follows: TGTGCCAGCAGCTCAGGGACAGGGAGTACTGAAAAACTGTTTTTT.

CDR3 protein: CASSLNSGEQFF. The CDR3 DNA follows: TGTGCCAGCAGCTTAAATTCAGGGGAGCAGTTCTTC. V is TRBV7-9 and J is TRBJ2-1, with D maybe TRBD1 (5 bases). Trimming shortened V by 2 bases and J by 10 bases, and 9 bases separated the two germline ends. CDR1 is SEHNR, CDR2 FQNEAQ, per germline (reference sequence). This CDR3 region has 12 residues. Based on the CDR3 plus reference TRBV7-9 and TRBJ2-1, the full variable domain is DTGVSQNPRHKITKRGQNVTFRCDPISEHNRLYWYRQTLGQGPEFLTYFQNEAQLEKSRLLSDRFSAERPKGSFSTLEIQRTEQGDSAMYLCASSLNSGEQFFGPGTRLTVL.

The V and J genes are TRBV11-2 and TRBJ2-4; D is uncertain. Trimming removed 0 bases from V and 11 bases from J, with 11 bases in between. The CDR3 runs to 13 residues. Germline CDR1 and CDR2: SGHAT and FQNNGV. CDR3 nucleotides: TGTGCCAGCAGCTTAGACGTTAGAGAGGTTCAGTACTTC. Its translation is CASSLDVREVQYF. Combining the CDR3 with reference TRBV11-2 and TRBJ2-4 gives the whole variable domain EAGVAQSPRYKIIEKRQSVAFWCNPISGHATLYWYQQILGQGPKLLIQFQNNGVVDDSQLPKDRFSAERLKGVDSTLKIQPAKLEDSAVYLCASSLDVREVQYFGAGTRLSVL.

This clone has just one count. The genes are TRBV6-1 and TRBJ2-2; possible D gene TRBD1, 7 bases. The CDR3 loop spans 15 amino acids. The germline CDR1 and CDR2 sequences are MNHNS and SASEGT. Trimming shortened V by 10 bases and J by 0 bases, and 15 bases separated the two germline ends. CDR3 loop: CATRGGGPNTGELFF. The CDR3 DNA is TGTGCCACCCGAGGAGGGGGCCCGAACACCGGGGAGCTGTTTTTT.

The V call is TRBV7-2, the J call TRBJ2-4, with 8 bases matching TRBD1. J lost 7 bases, V lost 2 bases, and 4 bases had no gene match. The CDR3 covers 14 residues. The germline V gene has CDR1 SGHTA and CDR2 FQGNSA. The chain's CDR3 is CASSLFQGANIQYF. CDR3 nucleotide sequence: TGTGCCAGCAGCTTATTTCAGGGGGCTAACATTCAGTACTTC.

The chain carries TRBV5-6 and TRBJ2-2, with TRBD2 matching over 11 bases. Germline V gene sequence: CDR1 SGHDT, CDR2 YYEEEE. Unmatched junction bases numbered 5, after V lost 4 bases and J lost 0 bases. The CDR3 totals 17 residues. The CDR3 region is CASSRGLADANTGELFF. The DNA of the CDR3 is TGTGCCAGCAGCAGGGGACTAGCGGATGCGAACACCGGGGAGCTGTTTTTT.

Remarks on this clone: Other DNA sequences in the sample encode the same CDR3. The V and J genes are TRBV12-2 and TRBJ2-5; the table gives TRBD2 as D, unverified against the DNA. TRBV12-2 counts as a pseudogene. The CDR3 loop spans 18 amino acids. CDR3 sequence: CASRLAKGRRRVQETQYF. Written as DNA, the CDR3 is TGTGCAAGTCGCTTAGCGAAGGGGAGGCGTAGGGTTCAAGAGACCCAGTACTTC.